Reported below is one T cell receptor beta chain. The specificity of this receptor is unknown. One base away there is no much larger clone; base qualities are not given. This sample is drawn from a study of cytomegalovirus exposure and HLA in healthy donors (dated by TCRdb to 2015 to 2018). Concerning the study at large: In an earlier analysis of several hundred of the donors, 250 to 300 Gb of sequence data and 100 million or so unique TCR beta sequences from 150 million to 200 million T cells were reported. An early release covering 550 to 700 HLA-typed donors comprised roughly 300 gigabases of sequencing data and 65 million to 100 million unique TCR sequences. Among the roughly 390 genotyped donors, approximately 77% belonged to the genetic ancestry cluster associated with self-reported Caucasian donors. The study aimed to test whether cataloging public T cell receptors could reveal signatures of past pathogen exposure. The study used immunosequencing to profile the T cell repertoires of hundreds of subjects and linked those repertoires to cytomegalovirus serostatus. Along with the approximately 620-subject first cohort, a separate validation cohort of more than 90 different subjects was used. To predict cytomegalovirus infection status, the study brought together high-throughput TCR immunosequencing, statistical association of individual TCRs with disease status, and machine learning. A later analysis re-examined previously published TCR beta repertoires from just over 650 donors and added high-resolution HLA genotyping to investigate patterns of TCR occurrence. In the later analysis, no new phenotypic data were used to find candidate immune exposures; instead, reliance was placed on TCR beta sequences and their occurrence across donors. An earlier analysis of around 580 of the donors used high-throughput TCR beta sequencing to judge whether each TCR beta V gene segment behaved as functional or pseudogenic. Donor age, sex, ethnicity and CMV serostatus were compiled together with the repertoire data. Genome-wide SNP genotypes for about 65% of the roughly 670 donors were used in a later genetic analysis, which treated that subset as a discovery cohort. Every repertoire in the discovery cohort had been generated on one and the same sequencing platform. HLA typing covered class I and class II loci at four-digit resolution. The number of donors typed differed by locus, with about 629-640 for A, B, C, DRB1 and DQB1, approximately 500 for DQA1, about 610 for DPA1, and under 490 for DPB1. Because of strong linkage in the cohort, 4 to 6 DR-DQ haplotypes were treated as single units for association and clustering. Among roughly 400 genotyped donors of the cohort, an average of about 240,000 unique TCR beta nucleotide sequences were sequenced per donor, roughly 20% of them non-productive. Paper-wide results and their limitations: A cluster of highly shared sequence variants was judged likely to be a technical artifact of the sequencing pipeline. An association between a missense DCLRE1C variant and V-gene and J-gene trimming of TCR beta chains was found in a later genetic analysis and replicated in an independent cohort. When HLA alleles, especially DR and DQ, strongly co-occurred, attributing TCR associations to individual alleles was difficult. In a later analysis, HLA-associated TCR beta chains were found to be more clonally expanded and to have lower generation probabilities than equally common non-associated chains. Because HLA typing was missing for some donors at each locus, association tests included only the typed subset. The study gave a list of more than 150 TCR beta chains associated with cytomegalovirus. According to a later analysis, most CMV-associated TCR beta chains appeared to be HLA-restricted, and the HLA associations seemed to be driven largely by CMV exposure. A further reported finding was that TCR beta sequences accurately predicted the HLA-A and HLA-B alleles for most subjects in the first cohort. A later analysis associated 16,951 TCR beta sequences with specific HLA alleles at a false discovery rate of 0.05. For the cohort, immune exposure information was limited to CMV serostatus. In an earlier analysis of approximately 600 of the donors, most TCR beta V segments were observed in productive rearrangements about 87% or about 30% of the time, broadly matching IMGT annotations. Most TCR sequences were seen in very few donors, while some public TCRs were found in many individuals. According to a later analysis, TCR association rates differed among HLA loci, with DRB1 alleles showing the most associated TCRs and HLA-C alleles showing the fewest. Seventeen rarely observed V segments, including chromosome 9 orphons, were excluded from the earlier analysis of 550 to 700 of the donors because counts were too low. Roughly uniform sequencing depth across donors was assumed in presence/absence analyses, although this assumption may not hold. In a later genetic analysis, fewer N-insertions in productive TCRs were reported among donors in an Asian-associated ancestry cluster than the approximately 710-donor mean. In this cohort, only TCR beta chains were sequenced, and detectable features were limited by the absence of alpha or paired-chain data. In both the original and validation cohorts, the classifier was reported to diagnose cytomegalovirus status with high specificity and sensitivity. Linkage disequilibrium might explain the correlated functional status among segregating V segments, but an unknown experimental factor could not be ruled out. Several of the top co-occurrence clusters appeared to be linked to parvovirus B19, influenza, CMV and Epstein-Barr virus, according to a later analysis. According to the authors, the approach could potentially be generalized to other disease states and immunological phenotypes. A few of the identified cytomegalovirus-associated TCR beta chains were confirmed in vitro to be specific for cytomegalovirus antigens. Because the 87-base-pair reads could not distinguish some IMGT-functional V segments, including TRBV6-2 and TRBV6-3, those segments were excluded.

Libraries were made using the immunoSEQ multiplex PCR assay. For the multiplex PCR, a mixture combining 60 forward primers for TCR Vbeta segments and 13 reverse primers for TCR Jbeta segments was used. The CDR3 region of rearranged TCR beta genes was amplified from genomic DNA with a multiplex PCR assay. The Illumina HiSeq System was used to sequence the amplified TCR beta libraries as 87-base-pair reads. The source study handled its data this way. A later analysis tallied roughly 80 million unique TCR beta chains across the 610 or so repertoires, and approximately 11 million of those chains were shared by two or more donors. To remove PCR and sequencing errors, raw reads were error-corrected and collapsed into unique sequences using a nearest-neighbor algorithm that merged closely related sequences. To assign V, D and J gene segments, CDR3 sequences were aligned to IMGT reference sequences. Each retained sequence needed at least a six-nucleotide match to both a V gene segment and a J gene segment. Rearrangements were called productive when the CDR3 lacked stop codons and stayed in frame with V and J; all others were non-productive. Following IMGT convention, CDR3 was defined as the stretch from the second conserved V-encoded cysteine up to the conserved J-encoded phenylalanine. The earlier analysis of some 580 of the donors excluded any sequence lacking an unambiguous match to a single V gene segment. An earlier analysis of several hundred of the donors classified V segments as functional when productive rearrangements were above 56.7% and as segregating when the standard deviation between donors was above 5%. A statistical classification framework was developed to diagnose cytomegalovirus status using the catalog of TCR beta chain sequences. V and J gene assignment, in a later analysis, came from comparing TCR nucleotide sequences with IMGT/GENE-DB human TR gene sequences. A later analysis assigned CDR3 sequences and most-parsimonious VDJ recombination scenarios with the TCRdist pipeline. A later analysis defined each TCR beta chain by its CDR3 amino acid sequence plus V-gene family, and excluded reads lacking a unique V-gene family. As a way to deal with suspected cross-contamination and a sequencing artifact, a later analysis dropped approximately 570 nucleotide sequences that were highly shared and had low generation probability. In a later analysis, a clonal expansion index for each public chain was calculated from normalized within-repertoire ranks of inferred template counts. A later analysis computed generation probabilities with a VDJ recombination model fitted to out-of-frame rearrangements, and checked the results against IGoR. A later analysis scored TCR-TCR, TCR-HLA and TCR-CMV co-occurrence with hypergeometric tests, applying a repertoire-size bias correction to TCR pairs. In a later analysis, false discovery rates were estimated by permuting HLA or CMV assignments 20 times. In a later analysis, co-occurring TCRs were grouped with DBSCAN, and TCRdist sequence similarity was added when clustering was performed within HLA-allele-positive subsets. Co-occurrence clustering excluded repertoires with fewer than 30,000 or more than 120,000 public chains, plus five with anomalous nucleotide sharing. TCRdb re-hosts the immuneACCESS table, in-frame sequences only. Its copies lack some clones; in the studies checked, an unresolved V gene accounts for under half of them, and the cause for the rest is not known. V, J and clone size are taken as reported in that table, and D and trimming were inferred from the DNA itself. For this sample there are about 160,000 clones; less than 90% appear just once. The top ten clones comprise 1.5% to 2.5% of the sample.

The CDR3 holds 16 amino acids from the cysteine to the phenylalanine. Left in the record is the CDR3 DNA by itself, 48 bases read in frame from the first base. V loses 3 bases at its end and J loses 7 bases; junction bases beyond the gene matches: 11. Per the germline V gene, MDHEN is the CDR1 and SYDVKM is the CDR2. The cohort comprised 666 healthy bone marrow donors. All cohort members were sampled while nominally healthy, although unrecorded immune exposures were likely present. The donor tested CMV seronegative and was one of the 352 seronegative cohort members. A peripheral blood sample was collected from each donor, and TCR beta sequencing was performed on peripheral blood mononuclear cells. Genomic DNA was extracted from the blood cell samples with the Qiagen DNeasy Blood Extraction Kit.

This TCR was sampled from a man aged 18 to 35 in good health and CMV-seronegative. The chain uses TRBV28 and TRBJ2-1, and 8 bases in between align with TRBD2. Input material: PBMCs. CDR3 region: CASSFFGTRKENEQFF. The DNA reads TGTGCCAGCAGTTTCTTCGGGACTAGGAAGGAGAATGAGCAGTTCTTC.